What follows are 21 T cell receptor beta chains derived from one specimen sequenced in a study of blood T cell repertoires in COVID-19 (dated by TCRdb to about 2020). Libraries were built with the immunoSEQ multiplex PCR assay. As stored in TCRdb, this immuneACCESS dataset retains in-frame rearrangements with V and J assigned. A fraction of the clones does not appear; measured against another copy, unresolved V genes explain less than half of the discrepancy, and the remainder lacks a known reason. The sample table holds about 200,000 clones, of which approximately 86% were seen once. The biggest ten clones account for about 26% of the sample. The sample consisted of PBMCs or T cells enriched from blood (not recorded which). All receptors come from a woman in her 40s in a cohort exposed to, infected with or recovered from COVID-19 (not recorded which).

This chain uses TRBV9 with TRBJ1-2; TRBD1 might be the D (6 bases). This CDR3 spans 13 amino acids. V was pared by 5 bases and J by 10 bases, with 18 bases between. Looked up from germline, CDR1 is SGDLS and CDR2 is YYNGEE. CDR3: CASREPQGLDYTF. CDR3 nucleotide sequence: TGTGCCAGCAGGGAACCACAGGGTCTCGACTACACCTTC. The complete variable domain, with remaining parts taken from reference TRBV9 and TRBJ1-2, reads DSGVTQTPKHLITATGQRVTLRCSPRSGDLSVYWYQQSLDQGLQFLIQYYNGEERAKGNILERFSAQQFPDLHSELNLSSLELGDSALYFCASREPQGLDYTFGSGTRLTVV.

The chain combines TRBV2 with TRBJ2-7, with TRBD1 identical over 12 bases. The length of the CDR3 is 16 residues. After removal of 7 bases from V and 4 bases from J, the junction contained 11 bases not matched to a gene. The V gene's germline CDR1 is SNHLY and CDR2 FYNNEI. DNA of the CDR3: TGTGCCAGCACCCCTAGATGGGGACAGGGGGCTTACGAGCAGTACTTC. Protein sequence: CASTPRWGQGAYEQYF.

The rearrangement uses TRBV3-1 (or the pseudogene TRBV3-2) and TRBJ1-4; a possible D gene is TRBD1 (5 bases). This CDR3 spans 14 amino acids. Germline CDR1 and CDR2: LGHDT and YNNKEL (reference sequence). The V end lost 1 base, the J end lost 4 bases, and 7 bases lay between the germline ends. The DNA for the CDR3 is TGTGCCAGCAGCCAAGCGGGGGGTAATGAAAAACTGTTTTTT. The encoded protein is CASSQAGGNEKLFF.

This chain joins TRBV9 and TRBJ1-2; 7 bases agree with TRBD1. This CDR3 is 15 amino acids long. The V gene's germline CDR1 is SGDLS and CDR2 YYNGEE. Germline trimming cut 4 bases from V and 4 bases from J; bases unmatched to any gene: 10. Here the CDR3 reads CASSPRQGLIYGYTF. The CDR3, as DNA: TGTGCCAGCAGCCCAAGACAGGGCCTCATCTATGGCTACACCTTC.

The chain carries TRBV3-1 (or the pseudogene TRBV3-2) and TRBJ2-5, with 10 bases lining up with TRBD2. Germline V gives CDR1 LGHDT, CDR2 YNNKEL (reference sequence). The length of the CDR3 is 16 residues. The V segment lost 1 base and the J segment 7 bases; nucleotides outside the gene matches: 9. The CDR3 nucleotides read TGTGCCAGCAGCCAAGTGTCCGGACTAGCGGTAGGGACCCAGTACTTC. Its protein is CASSQVSGLAVGTQYF.

This clone showed up just once. The rearrangement uses TRBV28 and TRBJ2-7, with a weak D call TRBD2 (5 bases). Per the germline V gene, CDR1 is MDHEN and CDR2 is SYDVKM. CDR3 size: 13 residues. The V end lost 7 bases, the J end lost 3 bases, and 13 bases lay between the germline ends. CDR3 bases: TGTGCCAGCACCAAGAGGGTCGGCTACGAGCAGTACTTC. Translation gives CASTKRVGYEQYF.

V usage is TRBV15 and J usage is TRBJ2-6; D gene unclear. Deletions cut 4 bases from V and 4 bases from J, with 11 bases between. CDR3 length: 15 residues. Germline V CDR1 and CDR2: LNHNV, YYDKDF (reference sequence). The CDR3 DNA follows: TGTGCCACCAGCACTCGCGGTTCCGGGGCCAACGTCCTGACTTTC. Translating gives CATSTRGSGANVLTF.

This clone has a handful of counts. V gene TRBV10-1 combines with J gene TRBJ1-5; D may be TRBD1 (5 bases). The CDR3 loop spans 13 amino acids. In germline, CDR1 is WNHNN, CDR2 SYGVQD (reference sequence). Deletions cut 6 bases from V and 7 bases from J, with 13 bases between. CDR3 in amino acids: CASSASGSQPQHF. Here the CDR3 DNA reads TGCGCCAGCAGCGCATCAGGGTCCCAGCCCCAGCATTTT.

The V and J genes are TRBV2 and TRBJ1-1; 7 bases match TRBD1. This CDR3 has 14 amino acids. Germline V CDR1 and CDR2: SNHLY, FYNNEI. With V trimmed by 5 bases and J by 1 base, 4 bases remained unmatched. CDR3 region: CASSRQGQNTEAFF. For the CDR3, the DNA is TGTGCCAGCAGTCGACAGGGTCAGAACACTGAAGCTTTCTTT.

This chain connects TRBV3-1 (or the pseudogene TRBV3-2) to TRBJ2-7; D gene unclear. This CDR3 contains 14 residues. CDR1 is LGHDT, CDR2 YNNKEL, per germline (reference sequence). Trimming removed 1 base at V and 1 base at J, with 8 bases between. The CDR3 DNA follows: TGTGCCAGCAGCCAAGCAGGTGCGTCCTACGAGCAGTACTTC. As protein: CASSQAGASYEQYF.

V and J are TRBV18 and TRBJ1-5; D perhaps matches TRBD1 (5 bases). V was pared by 5 bases and J by 4 bases, with 21 bases between. The CDR3 covers 17 residues. Germline-derived CDR1 and CDR2 are KGHSH and LQKENI. CDR3 in amino acids: CASSATHLGGSNQPQHF. The CDR3 region has the DNA TGTGCCAGCTCAGCTACCCACTTGGGGGGTAGTAATCAGCCCCAGCATTTT.

The chain links TRBV27 to TRBJ2-7; D possibly corresponds to TRBD2 (6 bases). This CDR3 has 14 residues. Germline-derived CDR1 and CDR2 are MNHEY and SMNVEV (reference sequence). The V and J ends lost 2 bases and 4 bases respectively, with 12 bases between them. CDR3 sequence reads: CASSLGSGGYEQYF. DNA of the CDR3: TGTGCCAGCAGTTTAGGTAGCGGCGGGTACGAGCAGTACTTC.

The chain has TRBV29-1 and TRBJ1-4; 7 nucleotides line up with TRBD1. V dropped 7 bases and J dropped 4; count of bases not matched to a gene: 9. The CDR3 has 14 residues. Germline loops: CDR1 SQVTM, CDR2 ANQGSEA. CDR3: CSAHKGQRNEKLFF. As DNA, the CDR3 is TGCAGCGCCCATAAGGGACAGCGTAATGAAAAACTGTTTTTT.

The V call is TRBV7-8, the J call TRBJ2-7; D perhaps matches TRBD1 (6 bases). In germline, CDR1 is SGHVS, CDR2 FQNEAQ. The CDR3 has 15 amino acids. V lost 2 bases to trimming and J lost 2 bases, with 13 bases between them. The CDR3 reads CASSLYAGEAYEQYF. CDR3 sequence (DNA): TGTGCCAGCAGCTTATATGCAGGGGAAGCCTACGAGCAGTACTTC.

The chain is built from TRBV4-1 and TRBJ1-5; TRBD1 matches at 10 bases. The germline V gene has CDR1 MGHRA and CDR2 YSYEKL. After removal of 3 bases from V and 7 bases from J, the junction contained 6 bases not matched to a gene. The CDR3 is 15 residues long. The CDR3 reads CASSHRTGGLQPQHF. Here the CDR3 DNA reads TGCGCCAGCAGCCATCGGACAGGGGGTTTACAGCCCCAGCATTTT.

This clone was found once. This chain links TRBV12-5 with TRBJ2-1; 12 bases fit TRBD2. Germline assignment: CDR1 LGHNT and CDR2 FRNRAP. The junction had 3 bases not matched to a gene; V was cut back by 4 bases and J by 8 bases. The CDR3 contains 14 residues. Here the CDR3 DNA reads TGTGCTAGTGGTTGGACTAGCGGGACTTATGAGCAGTTCTTC. As protein: CASGWTSGTYEQFF.

The genes are TRBV6-6 and TRBJ2-1; D possibly corresponds to TRBD2 (5 bases). CDR1 is MNHNY, CDR2 SVGAGI, per germline (reference sequence). The ends were cut back, 5 bases at V and 7 bases at J, with 15 bases in the middle. This CDR3 contains 14 residues. CDR3 in amino acids: CASSPQTRRNEQFF. The CDR3 region has the DNA TGTGCCAGCAGTCCCCAGACCCGGAGGAATGAGCAGTTCTTC.

The rearrangement uses TRBV4-1 and TRBJ1-1; possibly TRBD1 for D (6 bases). CDR1 is MGHRA and CDR2 is YSYEKL in the germline V gene. The CDR3 is 14 residues long. The V and J ends lost 4 bases and 6 bases respectively, with 15 bases between them. Here the CDR3 DNA reads TGCGCCAGCAGCCTCCTTATAGGGGGTCCTGAAGCTTTCTTT. Its protein is CASSLLIGGPEAFF.

The CDR3 here is CASSSRVANQPQHF. In nucleotides, the CDR3 is TGTGCCAGCAGCTCCCGGGTCGCAAATCAGCCCCAGCATTTT. The gene calls are TRBV4-2 and TRBJ1-5; D remains unclear. There are 14 residues in the CDR3. Trimming shortened V by 5 bases and J by 4 bases, and 12 bases separated the two germline ends. Germline-derived CDR1 and CDR2 are LGHNA and YNFKEQ.

The chain has TRBV5-1 and TRBJ2-7, with 8 bases lining up with TRBD1. The CDR3 runs 14 residues. Trimming cost V 5 bases and J 3 bases; bases outside gene matches: 7. CDR1 and CDR2 from the germline V gene are SGHRS and YFSETQ. The CDR3 loop is CASRVNRGNYEQYF. CDR3 nucleotides: TGCGCCAGCAGGGTTAACAGGGGGAACTACGAGCAGTACTTC.

The rearrangement uses TRBV11-2 and TRBJ2-3, with 9 bases aligning to TRBD1. The CDR3 extends over 15 amino acids. Per the germline V gene, CDR1 is SGHAT and CDR2 is FQNNGV. The junction had 4 bases not matched to a gene; V was cut back by 5 bases and J by 1 base. The CDR3 DNA sequence: TGTGCCAGCAGCCCCTACAGGGGGCGCACAGATACGCAGTATTTT. As protein: CASSPYRGRTDTQYF.